The entry below gives a single TCR beta chain sequence along with its context. Antigen: not known. Clones were read by immunoSEQ multiplex PCR, and TCRdb kept only the in-frame ones, dropping some. Of roughly 64,000 clones in the sample, about 85% were seen once. These data originate in a study of lymphopenia after photon versus proton radiotherapy. Trimming left V 3 bases short and J 5 bases short, with 10 bases between. The CDR3 runs to 13 residues. Germline CDR1 and CDR2: SNHLY and FYNNEI. Study-wide points: Authors raise, but do not show, better survival with proton therapy. Post-nadir diversity loss with photons came from oligoclonal expansion, particularly CD8+ Temra cells. Photon-treated patients lost naive T cells and TCR diversity; proton-treated stayed stable.

This chain connects TRBV2 to TRBJ1-2; D unclear. The sample here was peripheral blood, taken from a patient treated with proton-based radiotherapy. This TCR was recovered from a man at least 80 years old with esophageal cancer. DNA for the CDR3: TGTGCCAGCAGTGATGCAGCGGGATATGGCTACACCTTC. Its translation: CASSDAAGYGYTF. Based on the CDR3 plus reference TRBV2 and TRBJ1-2, the full variable domain is EPEVTQTPSHQVTQMGQEVILRCVPISNHLYFYWYRQILGQKVEFLVSFYNNEISEKSEIFDDQFSVERPDGSNFTLKIRSTKLEDSAMYFCASSDAAGYGYTFGSGTRLTVV.